This entry lists 23 T cell receptor beta chains sequenced from one sample in a study of blood T cell repertoires in COVID-19. Profiled with immunoSEQ multiplex PCR; TCRdb holds only in-frame clones, not every one. The repertoire holds over 150,000 clones, with around 83% as singletons. Sequencing was done on a sample of peripheral blood. The receptors derive from a woman in her sixties with acute or convalescent COVID-19.

The genes are TRBV11-2 and TRBJ1-2; 7 nucleotides agree with TRBD1. The CDR3 loop spans 14 amino acids. J gave up 4 bases and V 5 bases, and 7 bases lay outside the gene matches. The germline V gene encodes CDR1 SGHAT and CDR2 FQNNGV. This CDR3 is CASSPATGTYGYTF. The DNA of the CDR3 is TGTGCCAGCAGCCCCGCGACAGGGACCTATGGCTACACCTTC.

The genes are TRBV5-1 and TRBJ2-5; TRBD2 matches 10 bases. The junction had 15 bases not matched to a gene; V was cut back by 2 bases and J by 5 bases. The CDR3 totals 18 residues. Per the germline V gene, CDR1 is SGHRS and CDR2 is YFSETQ. The CDR3 DNA is TGCGCCAGCAGCTTTAGCGGTGGGAGCGGGGGGGCCGGCGAGACCCAGTACTTC. Protein sequence: CASSFSGGSGGAGETQYF.

This clone showed up just once. The chain employs TRBV30 and TRBJ1-5; D is unclear. V was shortened by 0 bases and J by 0 bases, with 12 bases between the two germline ends. The CDR3 runs 16 residues. Germline V gene data show CDR1 as GTSNPN and CDR2 as SVGIG (reference sequence). The CDR3 spells CAWSVRGSPSNQPQHF. Written as DNA, the CDR3 is TGTGCCTGGAGTGTTCGAGGCTCCCCTAGCAATCAGCCCCAGCATTTT.

V is TRBV6-5 and J is TRBJ1-3; 8 positions agree with TRBD1. J was trimmed by 2 bases and V by 5 bases; bases with no gene match: 2. The CDR3 extends over 14 amino acids. Germline V lookup: CDR1 MNHEY, CDR2 SVGAGI. CDR3 sequence (DNA): TGTGCCAGCAGTCCACAGGGGGCTGGAAACACCATATATTTT. Its protein product is CASSPQGAGNTIYF.

This chain uses TRBV5-1 with TRBJ2-7, with D possibly matching TRBD1 (6 bases). Trimming took off 7 bases at V and 0 bases at J, with 14 bases between the two ends. CDR3 length: 14 residues. Germline V gives CDR1 SGHRS, CDR2 YFSETQ. The CDR3 region is CASYRDTDSYEQYF. For the CDR3, the DNA is TGCGCCAGCTACCGGGACACCGACTCCTACGAGCAGTACTTC.

This sequence joins TRBV10-3 and TRBJ1-4; a weak D match, TRBD1 (5 bases). With 2 bases removed from V and 8 bases from J, the gap between germline ends came to 12 bases. In germline, CDR1 is ENHRY, CDR2 SYGVKD. The CDR3 totals 14 residues. CDR3 coding DNA: TGTGCCATCAGTGAGAGGCAGGGTGCGGAAAAACTGTTTTTT. Translating gives CAISERQGAEKLFF.

The genes are TRBV5-6 and TRBJ2-2, with D maybe TRBD1 (6 bases). The CDR3 is made up of 17 amino acids. Germline V gene sequence: CDR1 SGHDT, CDR2 YYEEEE. The ends were cut back, 0 bases at V and 6 bases at J, with 18 bases in the middle. The CDR3 DNA reads as TGTGCCAGCAGCTTGGTTTGGGGGCCCCGGGTGTCCGGGGAGCTGTTTTTT. Residues: CASSLVWGPRVSGELFF.

This sequence joins TRBV7-9 and TRBJ1-4; the match to TRBD1 covers 11 bases. The CDR3 extends over 16 amino acids. Losses at the gene ends were 5 bases for V and 3 bases for J; bases not matched to a gene: 5. Germline lookup yields CDR1 SEHNR and CDR2 FQNEAQ (reference sequence). The CDR3 DNA reads TGTGCCAGCAGCATGGACAGGGGGCTAGCTAATGAAAAACTGTTTTTT. The encoded protein is CASSMDRGLANEKLFF.

CDR3 protein: CASKVTSLANTGELFF. In DNA form, the CDR3 reads TGTGCCAGCAAGGTGACATCTCTCGCGAACACCGGGGAGCTGTTTTTT. The J gene is TRBJ2-2, the V gene TRBV27; D is unclear. V dropped 7 bases and J dropped 0 bases, with 15 bases sitting between them. The CDR3 runs to 16 residues. The germline V gene encodes CDR1 MNHEY and CDR2 SMNVEV (reference sequence).

This chain uses TRBV6-5 with TRBJ2-7; tentatively, D is TRBD2 (5 bases). CDR1 is MNHEY, CDR2 SVGAGI, per germline. The length of the CDR3 is 14 residues. V lost 4 bases and J 2 bases, leaving 12 bases between the germline ends. For the CDR3, the DNA is TGTGCCAGCAGTTCCCCCGAGGGCCCCTACGAGCAGTACTTC. It translates to CASSSPEGPYEQYF.

This chain uses TRBV18 with TRBJ1-3, with a weak D call TRBD1 (6 bases). V was trimmed by 2 bases and J by 4 bases, leaving 15 bases between them. Per the germline V gene, CDR1 is KGHSH and CDR2 is LQKENI. This CDR3 has 16 residues. The CDR3 reads CASSPIQGPKGNTIYF. The DNA for the CDR3 is TGTGCCAGCTCACCAATTCAGGGGCCCAAGGGAAACACCATATATTTT.

This clone was seen once. The rearrangement links TRBV6-1 to TRBJ1-6, with D tentatively TRBD1 (6 bases). CDR1 and CDR2 (germline): MNHNS, SASEGT. Trimming took off 3 bases at V and 6 bases at J, with 9 bases between the two ends. The CDR3 totals 14 residues. The CDR3: CASSEVRGNSPLHF. CDR3 in DNA: TGTGCCAGCAGTGAGGTCAGGGGTAATTCACCCCTCCACTTT.

This clone was counted a few times. V gene TRBV9 combines with J gene TRBJ2-2; 7 bases line up with TRBD1. The CDR3 has 16 amino acids. Per the germline V gene, CDR1 is SGDLS and CDR2 is YYNGEE. The V gene end was trimmed by 1 base and the J gene end by 4 bases; junction bases not matched to a gene: 7. CDR3 DNA sequence: TGTGCCAGCAGCGTACTAGTGACAGGGTTCACCGGGGAGCTGTTTTTT. Translation: CASSVLVTGFTGELFF.

This clone came up a few times. The V and J genes are TRBV4-2 and TRBJ1-3; possible D gene TRBD1, 5 bases. Trimming took off 0 bases at V and 8 bases at J, with 14 bases between the two ends. This CDR3 spans 15 amino acids. CDR1 and CDR2 from the germline V gene are LGHNA and YNFKEQ. The CDR3 loop is CASSQEGRWGDTIYF. The CDR3 coding sequence is TGTGCCAGCAGCCAAGAGGGACGCTGGGGGGACACCATATATTTT.

The rearrangement joins TRBV3-1 (or the pseudogene TRBV3-2) to TRBJ1-1, with a weak D call TRBD1 (5 bases). The germline V gene encodes CDR1 LGHDT and CDR2 YNNKEL (reference sequence). The CDR3 contains 14 residues. Trimming removed 1 base from V and 2 bases from J, with 8 bases in between. The CDR3 protein is CASSQADRNTEAFF. Written as DNA, the CDR3 is TGTGCCAGCAGCCAAGCCGACAGAAACACTGAAGCTTTCTTT.

The rearrangement uses TRBV4-2 and TRBJ2-5; maybe TRBD1 (6 bases). With 1 base removed from V and 5 bases from J, the gap between germline ends came to 11 bases. This CDR3 spans 14 amino acids. CDR1 is LGHNA, CDR2 YNFKEQ, per germline. The chain's CDR3 is CASSQAQGRETQYF. CDR3 nucleotide sequence: TGTGCCAGCAGCCAAGCCCAGGGGCGGGAGACCCAGTACTTC.

The rearrangement joins TRBV4-2 to TRBJ2-7, with TRBD1 matching over 12 bases. The ends lost 1 base at V and 5 bases at J; junction bases unmatched: 3. CDR1 is LGHNA, CDR2 YNFKEQ, per germline. This CDR3 has 15 residues. CDR3 nucleotides: TGTGCCAGCAGCCAAGCGGGGACAGGGGGCAACGAGCAGTACTTC. The encoded protein is CASSQAGTGGNEQYF.

The CDR3 nucleotides are TGCGCCAGCACCCCAAGTCGAGGAGTAGGCATTCAGTACTTC. Translation: CASTPSRGVGIQYF. The chain carries TRBV5-1 and TRBJ2-4; D unresolved. The V gene's germline CDR1 is SGHRS and CDR2 YFSETQ. The CDR3 is 14 residues long. V lost 6 bases and J lost 9, with 19 bases in between.

This chain links TRBV10-3 with TRBJ1-4; no firm D call. Germline CDR1 is ENHRY and CDR2 is SYGVKD. This CDR3 contains 12 residues. Trimming pared 3 bases from V and 4 bases from J, leaving 3 bases between. CDR3 sequence (DNA): TGTGCCATCAGTGACAGTAATGAAAAACTGTTTTTT. Encoded protein: CAISDSNEKLFF.

J is TRBJ2-3 and V is TRBV10-2; perhaps TRBD1 as D (6 bases). Germline CDR1 is WSHSY and CDR2 is SAAADI. Trimming removed 6 bases at V and 3 bases at J, with 16 bases between. This CDR3 contains 15 residues. CDR3 nucleotide sequence: TGCGCCAGCAGGAACAGGGATTATTTGACAGATACGCAGTATTTT. Protein sequence: CASRNRDYLTDTQYF.

Only a few counts were recorded for this clone. The chain uses TRBV18 and TRBJ1-2; 12 positions agree with TRBD1. The J segment lost 8 bases and the V segment lost 5 bases, leaving 12 bases of the junction unmatched. Germline V lookup: CDR1 KGHSH, CDR2 LQKENI. This CDR3 has 16 residues. CDR3 amino acids: CASSVKTGTGGEGYTF. DNA of the CDR3: TGTGCCAGCTCAGTCAAAACCGGGACAGGGGGCGAAGGCTACACCTTC.

The CDR3 sequence is CASSDSQRGMTF. CDR3 DNA: TGTGCCAGCAGTGACTCGCAAAGAGGGATGACCTTC. The V gene is TRBV6-4, the J gene TRBJ1-2; D gene unclear. The germline gives CDR1 MRHNA, CDR2 SNTAGT. CDR3 size: 12 residues. V lost 0 bases and J lost 14, with 13 bases in between.

The chain recombines TRBV28 with TRBJ1-1; D is ambiguous. Looked up from germline, CDR1 is MDHEN and CDR2 is SYDVKM. This CDR3 region has 14 residues. Trimming cost V 2 bases and J 2 bases, with 9 bases left between them. CDR3 DNA: TGTGCCAGCAGTTTAGGCAGGTTAAACACTGAAGCTTTCTTT. It translates to CASSLGRLNTEAFF.